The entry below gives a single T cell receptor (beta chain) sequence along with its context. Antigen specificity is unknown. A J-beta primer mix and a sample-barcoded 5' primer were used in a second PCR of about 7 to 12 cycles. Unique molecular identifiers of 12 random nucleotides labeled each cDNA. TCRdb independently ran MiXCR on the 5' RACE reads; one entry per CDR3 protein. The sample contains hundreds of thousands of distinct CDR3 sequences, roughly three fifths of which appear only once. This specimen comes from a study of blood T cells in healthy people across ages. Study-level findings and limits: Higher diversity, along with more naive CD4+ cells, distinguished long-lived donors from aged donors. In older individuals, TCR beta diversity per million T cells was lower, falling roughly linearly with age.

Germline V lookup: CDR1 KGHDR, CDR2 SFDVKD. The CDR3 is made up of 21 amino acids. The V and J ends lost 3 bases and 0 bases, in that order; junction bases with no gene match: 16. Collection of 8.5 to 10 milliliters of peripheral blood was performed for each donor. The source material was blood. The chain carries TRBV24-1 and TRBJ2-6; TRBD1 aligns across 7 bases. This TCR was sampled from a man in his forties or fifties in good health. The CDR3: CATSDANPGQLTYSGANVLTF. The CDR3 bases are TGTGCCACCAGTGATGCTAATCCGGGACAGCTTACTTACTCTGGGGCCAACGTCCTGACTTTC.